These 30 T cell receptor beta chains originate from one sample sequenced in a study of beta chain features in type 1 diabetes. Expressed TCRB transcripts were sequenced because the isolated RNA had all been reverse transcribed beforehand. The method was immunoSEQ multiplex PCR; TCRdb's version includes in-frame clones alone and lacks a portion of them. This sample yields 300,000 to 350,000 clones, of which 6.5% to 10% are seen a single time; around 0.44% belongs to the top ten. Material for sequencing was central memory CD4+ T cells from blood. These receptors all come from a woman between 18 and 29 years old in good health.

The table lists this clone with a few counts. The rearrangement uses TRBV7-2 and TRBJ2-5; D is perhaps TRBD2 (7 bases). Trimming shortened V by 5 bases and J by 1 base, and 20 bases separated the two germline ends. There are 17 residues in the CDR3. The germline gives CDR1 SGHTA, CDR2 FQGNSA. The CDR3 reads CASSEPSWEGVQETQYF. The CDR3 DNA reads TGTGCCAGCAGCGAACCTAGCTGGGAGGGGGTCCAAGAGACCCAGTACTTC.

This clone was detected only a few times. CDR3 DNA: TGTGCCAGCAGCCAAGGGGAGGGACGAAGCAATCAGCCCCAGCATTTT. This translates into CASSQGEGRSNQPQHF. The chain joins TRBV4-2 to TRBJ1-5; D perhaps matches TRBD1 (5 bases). Germline CDR1 reads LGHNA; CDR2 reads YNFKEQ. The CDR3 runs 16 residues. Trimming cost V 1 base and J 1 base, with 11 bases left between them.

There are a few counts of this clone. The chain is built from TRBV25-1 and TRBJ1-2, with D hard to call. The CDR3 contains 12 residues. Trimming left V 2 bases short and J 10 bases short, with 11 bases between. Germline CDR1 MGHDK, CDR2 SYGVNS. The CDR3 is CASSEVSDAYTF. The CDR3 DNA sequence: TGTGCCAGCAGTGAAGTGTCAGACGCCTACACCTTC.

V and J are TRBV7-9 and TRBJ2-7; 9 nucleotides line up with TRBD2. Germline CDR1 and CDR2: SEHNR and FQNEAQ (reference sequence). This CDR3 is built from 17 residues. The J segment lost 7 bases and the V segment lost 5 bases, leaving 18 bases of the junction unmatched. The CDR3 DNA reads TGTGCCAGCAGCCCCCGACCAGCGGGAGGACTGGCAGAAGAGCAGTACTTC. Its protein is CASSPRPAGGLAEEQYF.

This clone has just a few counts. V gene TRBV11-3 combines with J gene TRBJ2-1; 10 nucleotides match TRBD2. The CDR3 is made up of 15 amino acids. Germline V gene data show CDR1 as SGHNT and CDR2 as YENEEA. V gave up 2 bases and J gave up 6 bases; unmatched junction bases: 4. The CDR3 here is CASSLTGTSVNEQFF. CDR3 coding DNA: TGTGCCAGCAGCTTAACTGGGACTAGCGTCAATGAGCAGTTCTTC.

The CDR3 DNA follows: TGTGCCAGCAGCTTAGTAGCGGGCGGACCAGATACGCAGTATTTT. Translation: CASSLVAGGPDTQYF. The chain links TRBV7-2 to TRBJ2-3, with 7 bases aligning to TRBD2. The CDR3 runs 15 residues. V gave up 1 base and J gave up 4 bases; unmatched junction bases: 5. Germline values: CDR1 SGHTA, CDR2 FQGNSA.

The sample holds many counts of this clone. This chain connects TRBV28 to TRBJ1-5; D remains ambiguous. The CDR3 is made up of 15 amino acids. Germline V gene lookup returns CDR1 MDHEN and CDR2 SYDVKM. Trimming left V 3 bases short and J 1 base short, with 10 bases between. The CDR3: CASSFSGFSNQPQHF. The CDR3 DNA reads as TGTGCCAGCAGTTTTTCTGGGTTCAGCAATCAGCCCCAGCATTTT.

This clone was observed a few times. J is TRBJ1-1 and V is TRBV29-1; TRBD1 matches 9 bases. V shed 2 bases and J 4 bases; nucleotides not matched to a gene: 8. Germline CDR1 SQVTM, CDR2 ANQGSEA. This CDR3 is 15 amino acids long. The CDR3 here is CSVEQIGQGFTEAFF. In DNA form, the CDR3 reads TGCAGCGTTGAACAAATAGGACAGGGGTTCACTGAAGCTTTCTTT. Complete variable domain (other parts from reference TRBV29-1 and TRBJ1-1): SAVISQKPSRDICQRGTSLTIQCQVDSQVTMMFWYRQQPGQSLTLIATANQGSEATYESGFVIDKFPISRPNLTFSTLTVSNMSPEDSSIYLCSVEQIGQGFTEAFFGQGTRLTVV.

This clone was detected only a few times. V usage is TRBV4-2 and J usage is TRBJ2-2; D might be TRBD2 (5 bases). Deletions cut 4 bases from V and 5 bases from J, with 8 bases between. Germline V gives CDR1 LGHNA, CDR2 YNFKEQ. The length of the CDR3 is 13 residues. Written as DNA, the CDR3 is TGTGCCAGCAGCCCTTGGGAGACCGGGGAGCTGTTTTTT. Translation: CASSPWETGELFF.

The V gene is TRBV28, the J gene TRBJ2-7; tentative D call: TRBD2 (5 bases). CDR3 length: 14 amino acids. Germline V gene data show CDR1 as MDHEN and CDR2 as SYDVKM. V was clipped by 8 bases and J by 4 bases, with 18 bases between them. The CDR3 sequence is CASFEKRHSYEQYF. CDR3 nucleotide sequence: TGTGCCAGCTTTGAGAAGCGGCACTCTTACGAGCAGTACTTC.

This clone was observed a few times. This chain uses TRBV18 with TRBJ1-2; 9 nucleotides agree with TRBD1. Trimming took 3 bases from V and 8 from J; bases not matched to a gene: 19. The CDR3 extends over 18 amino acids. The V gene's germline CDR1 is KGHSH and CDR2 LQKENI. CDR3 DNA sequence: TGTGCCAGCTCACCCAGAAACGGGACAGGGATATCTTCGGGCGGCTACACCTTC. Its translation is CASSPRNGTGISSGGYTF.

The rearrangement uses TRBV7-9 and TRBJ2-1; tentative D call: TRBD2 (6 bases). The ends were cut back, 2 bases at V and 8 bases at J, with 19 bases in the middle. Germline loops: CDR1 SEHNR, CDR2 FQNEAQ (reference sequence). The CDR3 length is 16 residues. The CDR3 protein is CASSLSRPGLRDEQFF. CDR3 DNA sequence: TGTGCCAGCAGCTTAAGTAGGCCGGGACTTCGGGATGAGCAGTTCTTC.

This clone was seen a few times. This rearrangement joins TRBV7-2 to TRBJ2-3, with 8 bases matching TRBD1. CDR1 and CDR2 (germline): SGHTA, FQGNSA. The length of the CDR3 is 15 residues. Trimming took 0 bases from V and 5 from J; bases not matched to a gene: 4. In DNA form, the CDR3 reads TGTGCCAGCAGCTTAGCGACAGGGGCCATAGATACGCAGTATTTT. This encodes CASSLATGAIDTQYF. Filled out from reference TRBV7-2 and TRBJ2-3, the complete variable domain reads GAGVSQSPSNKVTEKGKDVELRCDPISGHTALYWYRQSLGQGLEFLIYFQGNSAPDKSGLPSDRFSAERTGGSVSTLTIQRTQQEDSAVYLCASSLATGAIDTQYFGPGTRLTVL.

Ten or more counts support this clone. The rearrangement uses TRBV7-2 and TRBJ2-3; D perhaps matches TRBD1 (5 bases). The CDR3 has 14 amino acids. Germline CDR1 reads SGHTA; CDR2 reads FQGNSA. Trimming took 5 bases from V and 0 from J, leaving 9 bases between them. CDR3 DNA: TGTGCCAGCAGCCCAGGGTGGAGCACAGATACGCAGTATTTT. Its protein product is CASSPGWSTDTQYF.

CDR3 sequence reads: CASSQTEQRTGELFF. CDR3 coding DNA: TGCGCCAGCAGCCAGACCGAACAAAGGACCGGGGAGCTGTTTTTT. The chain recombines TRBV5-1 with TRBJ2-2; no clear D. The V end was cut by 4 bases, the J end by 5 bases, with 15 bases between. The CDR3 is 15 amino acids. CDR1 and CDR2 (germline): SGHRS, YFSETQ. Full variable domain (rest looked up from reference TRBV5-1 and TRBJ2-2): KAGVTQTPRYLIKTRGQQVTLSCSPISGHRSVSWYQQTPGQGLQFLFEYFSETQRNKGNFPGRFSGRQFSNSRSEMNVSTLELGDSALYLCASSQTEQRTGELFFGEGSRLTVL.

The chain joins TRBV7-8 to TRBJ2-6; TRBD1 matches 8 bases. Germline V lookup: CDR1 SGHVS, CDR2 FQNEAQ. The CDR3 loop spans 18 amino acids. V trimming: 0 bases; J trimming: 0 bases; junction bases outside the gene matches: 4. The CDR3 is CASSLAGTGSSGANVLTF. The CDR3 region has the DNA TGTGCCAGCAGCTTAGCAGGGACAGGAAGCTCTGGGGCCAACGTCCTGACTTTC.

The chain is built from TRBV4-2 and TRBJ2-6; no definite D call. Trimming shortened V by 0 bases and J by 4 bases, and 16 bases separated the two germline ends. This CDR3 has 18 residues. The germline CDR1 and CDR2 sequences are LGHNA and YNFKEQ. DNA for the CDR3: TGTGCCAGCAGCCAAGATCGGGCAGCCCTGGGAGGGGCCAACGTCCTGACTTTC. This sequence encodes CASSQDRAALGGANVLTF.

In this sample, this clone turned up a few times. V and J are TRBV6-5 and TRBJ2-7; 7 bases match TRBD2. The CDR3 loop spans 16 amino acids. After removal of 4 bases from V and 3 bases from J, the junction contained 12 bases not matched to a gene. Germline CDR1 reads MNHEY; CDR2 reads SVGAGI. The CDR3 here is CASSSPPDRDYYEQYF. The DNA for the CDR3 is TGTGCCAGCAGTTCACCCCCAGACCGGGACTACTACGAGCAGTACTTC.

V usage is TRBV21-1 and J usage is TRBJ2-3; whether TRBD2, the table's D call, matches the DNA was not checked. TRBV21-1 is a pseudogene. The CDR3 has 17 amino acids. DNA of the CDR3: TGTGCCAGTCCGGGACTAGCGGGAGGCACTAGCACAGATACGCAGTATTTT. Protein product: CASPGLAGGTSTDTQYF.

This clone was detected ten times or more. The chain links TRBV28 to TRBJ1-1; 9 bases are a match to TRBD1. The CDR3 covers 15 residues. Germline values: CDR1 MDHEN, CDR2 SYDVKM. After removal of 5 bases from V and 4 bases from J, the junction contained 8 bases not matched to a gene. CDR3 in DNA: TGTGCCAGCAGTCCTCAGACAGGGGGAAGCACTGAAGCTTTCTTT. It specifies CASSPQTGGSTEAFF.

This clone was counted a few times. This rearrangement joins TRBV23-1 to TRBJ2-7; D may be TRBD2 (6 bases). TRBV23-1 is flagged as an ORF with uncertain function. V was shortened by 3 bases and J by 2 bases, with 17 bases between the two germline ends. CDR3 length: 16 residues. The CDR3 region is CASSQSESGAAYEQYF. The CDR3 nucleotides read TGCGCCAGCAGTCAGTCGGAATCGGGAGCGGCCTACGAGCAGTACTTC.

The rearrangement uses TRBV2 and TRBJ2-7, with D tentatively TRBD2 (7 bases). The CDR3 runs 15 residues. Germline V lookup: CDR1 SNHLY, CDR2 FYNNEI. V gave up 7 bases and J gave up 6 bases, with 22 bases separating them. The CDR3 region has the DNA TGTGCCAGCACCCGAGGGGGGGTAGGCGGTGGCGAGCAGTACTTC. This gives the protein CASTRGGVGGGEQYF.

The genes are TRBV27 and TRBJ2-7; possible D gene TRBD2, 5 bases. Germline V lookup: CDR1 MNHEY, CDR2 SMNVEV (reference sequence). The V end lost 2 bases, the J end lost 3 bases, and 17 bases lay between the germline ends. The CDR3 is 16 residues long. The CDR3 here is CASSLGAAGEGYEQYF. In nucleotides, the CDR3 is TGTGCCAGCAGTTTAGGCGCGGCAGGCGAGGGCTACGAGCAGTACTTC.

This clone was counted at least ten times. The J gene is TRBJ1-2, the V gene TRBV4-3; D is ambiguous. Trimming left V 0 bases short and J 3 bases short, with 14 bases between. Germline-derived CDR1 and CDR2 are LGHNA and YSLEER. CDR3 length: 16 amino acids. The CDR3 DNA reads TGCGCCAGCAGCCAAGATCGACGAGTGACCTACTATGGCTACACCTTC. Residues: CASSQDRRVTYYGYTF.

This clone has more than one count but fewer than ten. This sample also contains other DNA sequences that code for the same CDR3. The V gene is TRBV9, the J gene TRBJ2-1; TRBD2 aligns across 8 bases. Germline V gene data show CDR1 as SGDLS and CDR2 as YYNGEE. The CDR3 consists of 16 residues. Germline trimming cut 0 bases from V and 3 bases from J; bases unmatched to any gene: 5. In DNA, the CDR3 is TGTGCCAGCAGCGTAGCAGCGGGAGTAGGCTACAATGAGCAGTTCTTC. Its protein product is CASSVAAGVGYNEQFF.

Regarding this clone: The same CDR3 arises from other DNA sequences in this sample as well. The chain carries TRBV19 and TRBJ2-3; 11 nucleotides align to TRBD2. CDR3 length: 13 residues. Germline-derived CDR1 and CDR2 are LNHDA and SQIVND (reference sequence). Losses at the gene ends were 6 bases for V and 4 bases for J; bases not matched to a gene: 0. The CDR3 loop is CASRLAGADTQYF. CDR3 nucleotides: TGTGCCAGTAGACTAGCGGGAGCAGATACGCAGTATTTT.

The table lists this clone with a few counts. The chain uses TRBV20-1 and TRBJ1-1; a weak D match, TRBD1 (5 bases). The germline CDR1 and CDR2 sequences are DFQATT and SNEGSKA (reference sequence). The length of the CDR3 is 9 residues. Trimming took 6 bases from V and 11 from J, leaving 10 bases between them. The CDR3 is CSALREAFF. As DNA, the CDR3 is TGCAGTGCCCTCAGGGAGGCTTTCTTT.

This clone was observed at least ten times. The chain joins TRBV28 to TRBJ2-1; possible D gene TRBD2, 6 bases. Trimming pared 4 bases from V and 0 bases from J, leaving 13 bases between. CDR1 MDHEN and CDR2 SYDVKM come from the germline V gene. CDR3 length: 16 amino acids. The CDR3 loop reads CASSSGGALSYNEQFF. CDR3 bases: TGTGCCAGCAGTTCTGGCGGGGCGCTCTCCTACAATGAGCAGTTCTTC.

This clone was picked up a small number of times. In DNA, the CDR3 is TGCGCCAGCAGCCAAGGGGCGGAAGCGATCGGGCTGTTTTTT. This codes for CASSQGAEAIGLFF. The chain joins TRBV4-1 to TRBJ2-2, with D hard to call. V shed 1 base and J shed 13 bases, with 16 bases lying between them. The CDR3 runs to 14 residues. Germline V lookup: CDR1 MGHRA, CDR2 YSYEKL.

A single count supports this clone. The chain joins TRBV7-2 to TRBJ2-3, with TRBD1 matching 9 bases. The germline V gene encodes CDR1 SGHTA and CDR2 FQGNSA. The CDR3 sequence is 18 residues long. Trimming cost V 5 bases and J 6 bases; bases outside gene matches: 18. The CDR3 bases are TGTGCCAGCAGCCGCCATATTCAAGGGACAGGGCGAGGGGATACGCAGTATTTT. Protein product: CASSRHIQGTGRGDTQYF.